These T cell receptor beta chains were read from a single sample in a study of blood T cell repertoires in COVID-19. Profiling relied on immunoSEQ multiplex PCR, and the TCRdb table lists in-frame clones only, not all of them. The sample includes approximately 200,000 clones, around 87% of them seen just once. The sample taken for sequencing was PBMCs or T cells enriched from blood (not recorded which). The source is a woman younger than 30 in a cohort exposed to, infected with or recovered from COVID-19 (not recorded which). Both conserved end residues are part of each CDR3. D genes are given only for firm matches. Expanded clones get a size class; other rows say once, few or many, or leave the size out.

j_call clone_size v_call d_call cdr3_aa cdr3_nt
TRBJ2-7 few TRBV6-5 NA CASSRRQDLYEQYF TGTGCCAGCAGTAGGCGACAGGATCTCTACGAGCAGTACTTC
TRBJ2-2 NA TRBV2 TRBD2 CASSEVGTSLSGELFF TGTGCCAGCAGTGAAGTGGGGACTAGTCTGTCCGGGGAGCTGTTTTTT
TRBJ2-3 NA TRBV15 TRBD2 CATSIPRGDSKTDTQYF TGTGCCACCAGCATCCCCCGGGGGGATTCAAAGACAGATACGCAGTATTTT
TRBJ2-3 NA TRBV5-1 NA CASSLDRSTDTQYF TGCGCCAGCAGCTTGGACAGAAGCACAGATACGCAGTATTTT
TRBJ2-1 NA TRBV30 NA CAWSVSSGGNNEQFF TGTGCCTGGAGTGTGTCGAGCGGAGGAAACAATGAGCAGTTCTTC
TRBJ2-1 NA TRBV10-3 NA CAISESAGFDEQFF TGTGCCATCAGTGAGTCGGCCGGGTTCGATGAGCAGTTCTTC
TRBJ1-3 NA TRBV21-1 NA CASIHSLSGNTIYF TGTGCCAGCATCCATAGTCTCTCTGGAAACACCATATATTTT
TRBJ1-6 NA TRBV14 TRBD1 CASSPGTGGYSPLHF TGTGCCAGCAGCCCTGGCACAGGGGGGTATTCACCCCTCCACTTT
TRBJ2-1 NA TRBV24-1 TRBD2 CATSALGLAGYNEQFF TGTGCCACCAGTGCCCTCGGACTAGCGGGGTACAATGAGCAGTTCTTC
TRBJ1-5 NA TRBV28 NA CASRADSSNQPQHF TGTGCCAGCAGGGCAGACTCCAGCAATCAGCCCCAGCATTTT
TRBJ2-7 NA TRBV6-5 TRBD2 CASSPGLALYEQYF TGTGCCAGCAGTCCGGGACTAGCGCTCTACGAGCAGTACTTC
TRBJ1-5 once TRBV28 TRBD1 CATRQGKGAQHF TGTGCCACCAGACAGGGGAAAGGAGCCCAGCATTTT
TRBJ1-1 NA TRBV9 NA CASSLTVMNTEAFF TGTGCCAGCAGCCTAACAGTGATGAACACTGAAGCTTTCTTT
TRBJ2-3 NA TRBV4-1 TRBD2 CASSQDSAGLAGMDTQYF TGCGCCAGCAGCCAAGATAGTGCGGGCCTAGCGGGAATGGATACGCAGTATTTT
TRBJ1-4 NA TRBV6-1 NA CASSDRHTTTNEKLFF TGTGCCAGCAGTGACCGCCACACAACAACTAATGAAAAACTGTTTTTT
TRBJ1-3 NA TRBV3-1/TRBV3-2 NA CASSPRTDGNTIYF TGTGCCAGCAGCCCTCGGACAGATGGAAACACCATATATTTT
TRBJ1-5 NA TRBV12-3/TRBV12-4 NA CASTYSNQPQHF TGTGCCAGCACTTATAGCAATCAGCCCCAGCATTTT
TRBJ1-2 NA TRBV11-2 NA CASSLQGSGQLGGYTF TGTGCCAGCAGCTTACAGGGGTCAGGGCAATTAGGCGGCTACACCTTC
TRBJ2-7 NA TRBV18 NA CASSPDREYEQYF TGTGCCAGCTCACCAGATCGAGAGTACGAGCAGTACTTC
TRBJ1-1 NA TRBV24-1 NA CATSDSISPEAFF TGTGCCACCAGTGATTCGATTAGCCCCGAAGCTTTCTTT
TRBJ1-1 few TRBV2 NA CASSVAVQTEAFF TGTGCCAGCAGTGTAGCGGTCCAGACTGAAGCTTTCTTT
TRBJ2-3 NA TRBV12-5 TRBD2 CASGRISSGSTDTQYF TGTGCTAGTGGTAGGATTTCTAGCGGGAGCACAGATACGCAGTATTTT
TRBJ2-3 NA TRBV29-1 NA CSVGPLADTDTQYF TGCAGCGTGGGTCCACTAGCTGACACAGATACGCAGTATTTT
TRBJ2-7 NA TRBV19 TRBD1 CASSLGTGVDEQYF TGTGCCAGTAGTCTCGGGACAGGGGTTGACGAGCAGTACTTC
TRBJ2-7 NA TRBV7-2 NA CASSLEVAGVNEQYF TGTGCCAGCAGCTTAGAGGTGGCAGGGGTGAACGAGCAGTACTTC
TRBJ1-1 NA TRBV5-4 TRBD1 CASSITRQGTEAFF TGTGCCAGCAGCATCACACGACAGGGCACTGAAGCTTTCTTT
TRBJ2-1 NA TRBV9 NA CASSVAEAGASYNEQFF TGTGCCAGCAGCGTAGCTGAGGCGGGTGCCTCCTACAATGAGCAGTTCTTC
TRBJ2-3 NA TRBV20-1 NA CSASYRLAGTDTQYF TGCAGTGCTAGTTACCGTTTAGCGGGCACAGATACGCAGTATTTT
TRBJ2-3 NA TRBV2 TRBD2 CASIEGLAADTQYF TGTGCCAGCATCGAGGGACTAGCGGCAGATACGCAGTATTTT
TRBJ1-5 NA TRBV28 NA CASIGGGDQPQHF TGTGCCAGCATCGGGGGGGGAGATCAGCCCCAGCATTTT
TRBJ2-5 NA TRBV3-1/TRBV3-2 NA CASSQARDGTQYF TGTGCCAGCAGCCAGGCCCGGGATGGGACCCAGTACTTC
TRBJ2-3 NA TRBV6-5 TRBD2 CASSYGVAGGADTQYF TGTGCCAGCAGTTACGGGGTAGCGGGGGGGGCAGATACGCAGTATTTT
TRBJ1-5 NA TRBV28 NA CASSNVQGFNQPQHF TGTGCCAGCAGTAACGTACAGGGTTTCAATCAGCCCCAGCATTTT
TRBJ2-1 NA TRBV19 TRBD2 CASSGLDGNEQFF TGTGCCAGTAGTGGACTAGATGGCAATGAGCAGTTCTTC
TRBJ1-3 NA TRBV30 NA CAWSHRNSGNTIYF TGTGCCTGGAGTCACAGAAACTCTGGAAACACCATATATTTT
TRBJ1-2 NA TRBV7-2 NA CASSPFYGYTF TGTGCCAGCAGTCCCTTCTATGGCTACACCTTC
TRBJ1-2 NA TRBV10-1 NA CASSERRDEGYTF TGCGCCAGCAGTGAGCGCAGGGATGAAGGCTACACCTTC
TRBJ2-7 NA TRBV6-5 TRBD1 CASSRQGQSYEQYF TGTGCCAGCAGTCGACAGGGACAGTCCTACGAGCAGTACTTC
TRBJ1-1 NA TRBV5-1 NA CASSLAGEETGEAFF TGCGCCAGCAGCTTGGCCGGGGAGGAAACGGGAGAAGCTTTCTTT
TRBJ2-3 once TRBV7-3 NA CASSPARYPTDTQYF TGTGCCAGCAGCCCCGCACGGTACCCCACAGATACGCAGTATTTT
TRBJ2-5 NA TRBV13 TRBD2 CASSLEAGGETQYF TGTGCCAGCAGCTTAGAAGCGGGAGGGGAGACCCAGTACTTC
TRBJ1-1 few TRBV5-4 TRBD1 CASSSWTGGNTEAFF TGTGCCAGCAGCTCCTGGACAGGAGGGAACACTGAAGCTTTCTTT